This note documents a single T cell receptor (beta chain) sequence. Its target is unknown. These data belong to a study of blood T cells in healthy people across ages. Study findings and constraints: Estimates drawn from one million T cells were deemed to understate diversity.

The V gene lost 1 base and the J gene lost 8 bases, with 11 bases spanning the gap. The CDR3 spans 13 residues. Germline V gene sequence: CDR1 SGHTA, CDR2 FQGTGA. Combining a sample-barcoded 5' primer with a J-beta primer mix, a second PCR ran for about 7 to 11 cycles. The template-switch adaptor was a 5' adaptor with 12 random nucleotides. It tagged each cDNA molecule. In TCRdb, the 5' RACE reads were re-called with MiXCR into one record per CDR3 protein. The sample yields 760,000 or so distinct CDR3 sequences, 20% to 25% seen once. The data were also submitted as part of a second study, on T cells of mothers and their children. That publication notes: The donor cohort consisted of a few healthy Caucasian mothers and their six children.

Specimen: blood. The chain employs TRBV7-3 and TRBJ1-2; D gene unclear. The source is a boy aged 5-17 years in good health. The CDR3 DNA reads as TGTGCCAGCAGCTTAAATGTCCTTTCGGGCTACACCTTC. It specifies CASSLNVLSGYTF.